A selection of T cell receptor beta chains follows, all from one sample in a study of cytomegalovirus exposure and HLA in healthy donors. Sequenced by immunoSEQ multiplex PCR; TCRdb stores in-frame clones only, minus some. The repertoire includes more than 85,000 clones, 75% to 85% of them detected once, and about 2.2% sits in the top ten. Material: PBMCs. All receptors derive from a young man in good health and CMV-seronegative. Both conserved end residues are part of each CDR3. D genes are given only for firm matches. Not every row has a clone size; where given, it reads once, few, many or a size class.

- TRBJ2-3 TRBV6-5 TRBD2 TGTGCCAGCAGTTACAAGCGGGAGGGCCGGACAGATACGCAGTATTTT CASSYKREGRTDTQYF
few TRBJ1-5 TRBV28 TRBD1 TGTGCCAGCAGCTCAAACAGGGGGAGCGTTAATCAGCCCCAGCATTTT CASSSNRGSVNQPQHF
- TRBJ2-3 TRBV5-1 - TGCGCCAGCAGCTTGTCAGGGGCGAACACAGATACGCAGTATTTT CASSLSGANTDTQYF
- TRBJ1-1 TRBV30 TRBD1 TGTGCCTGGTGTAAGACAGGGGGGAACACTGAAGCTTTCTTT CAWCKTGGNTEAFF
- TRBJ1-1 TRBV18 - TGTGCCAGCTCACCAGAAACAAACACTGAAGCTTTCTTT CASSPETNTEAFF
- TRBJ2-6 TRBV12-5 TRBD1 TGTGCTAGTGGTCCAAACTTAAGACAGGGAATCCCTGGGGCCAACGTCCTGACTTTC CASGPNLRQGIPGANVLTF
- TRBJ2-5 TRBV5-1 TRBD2 TGCGCCAGCAGTTTTACTTTACGGACTAGCGGGAGGAAGGGGGAGACCCAGTACTTC CASSFTLRTSGRKGETQYF
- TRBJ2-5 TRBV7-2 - TGTGCCAGCAGCTGGGGGAGGGAGACCCAGTACTTC CASSWGRETQYF
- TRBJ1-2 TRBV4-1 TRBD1 TGCGCCAGCAGCCTCAAAGGTGCAGACAGGGGCGGCTACACCTTC CASSLKGADRGGYTF
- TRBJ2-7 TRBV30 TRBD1 TGTGCCTGGAGTCCGGGACAGGGGGCCTACGAGCAGTACTTC CAWSPGQGAYEQYF
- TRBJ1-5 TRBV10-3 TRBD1 TGTGCCATCAGTGAGGGGCCGGGACAGGGTAAGAAGCCCCAGCATTTT CAISEGPGQGKKPQHF
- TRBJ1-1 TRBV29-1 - TGCAGCGTTGAGAGGGCTGTCACTGAAGCTTTCTTT CSVERAVTEAFF
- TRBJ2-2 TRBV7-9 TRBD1 TGTGCCAGCAGGTCCGGACAGGGGGCGAACACCGGGGAGCTGTTTTTT CASRSGQGANTGELFF
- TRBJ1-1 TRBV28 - TGTGCCAGCAGTTCTTCCTCCGGGGGTAACACTGAAGCTTTCTTT CASSSSSGGNTEAFF
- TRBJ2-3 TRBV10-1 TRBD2 TGCGCCAGCAGTGAGTCCAGCGGGGGGGCAGATACGCAGTATTTT CASSESSGGADTQYF
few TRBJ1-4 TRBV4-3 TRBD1 TGCGCCAGCAGCCAGGGACAGGGCATAGCTCGTAATGAAAAACTGTTTTTT CASSQGQGIARNEKLFF
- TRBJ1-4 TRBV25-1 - TGTGCCAGCAGCCCTGCGGGCGGTAATGAAAAACTGTTTTTT CASSPAGGNEKLFF
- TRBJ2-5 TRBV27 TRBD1 TGTGCCAGCAGTCCCGACAGGGGGATAGTAGAAGAGACCCAGTACTTC CASSPDRGIVEETQYF
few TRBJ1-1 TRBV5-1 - TGCGCCAGCAGCTTGGATGGAGGGAGCACTGAAGCTTTCTTT CASSLDGGSTEAFF
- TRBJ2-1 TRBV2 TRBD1 TGTGCCAGCAGTGCAACCGGGACAGGCTTCTGGGATGAGCAGTTCTTC CASSATGTGFWDEQFF
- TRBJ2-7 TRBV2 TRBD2 TGTGCCAGCAGTCCAAATCCTCGCGGGAGCTACGAGCAGTACTTC CASSPNPRGSYEQYF
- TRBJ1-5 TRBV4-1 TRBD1 TGCGCCAGCAGCCAAGATATGGGACAGGGGTTTCGTCGGCCCCAGCATTTT CASSQDMGQGFRRPQHF
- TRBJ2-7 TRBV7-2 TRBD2 TGTGCCAGCAAACTAGCGGGAGATCTCTCCTACGAGCAGTACTTC CASKLAGDLSYEQYF
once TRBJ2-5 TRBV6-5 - TGTGCCAGCACCGACTCGACAGTGTGGGAGACCCAGTACTTC CASTDSTVWETQYF
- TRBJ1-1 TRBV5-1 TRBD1 TGCGCCAGCAGTCCCGGGACAGGGAACACTGAAGCTTTCTTT CASSPGTGNTEAFF
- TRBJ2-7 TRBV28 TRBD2 TGTGCCAGCAGTTTACTCGGGACTAGCGGGTCCTACGAGCAGTACTTC CASSLLGTSGSYEQYF
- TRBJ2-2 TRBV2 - TGTGCCAGCAGGAGAAGTTCGAACACCGGGGAGCTGTTTTTT CASRRSSNTGELFF
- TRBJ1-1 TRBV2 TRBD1 TGTGCCAGCAGTGGGATTGGACAGGTTATGAACACTGAAGCTTTCTTT CASSGIGQVMNTEAFF
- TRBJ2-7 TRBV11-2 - TGTGCCAGCAGCGAGTCCTACGAGCAGTACTTC CASSESYEQYF
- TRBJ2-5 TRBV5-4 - TGTGCCAGCAGCCCCAAGACACGCCAAGAGACCCAGTACTTC CASSPKTRQETQYF
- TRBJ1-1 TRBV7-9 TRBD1 TGTGCCAGCAGCTCCGACTCGGGGGTCGACAGGGATTTCTTT CASSSDSGVDRDFF